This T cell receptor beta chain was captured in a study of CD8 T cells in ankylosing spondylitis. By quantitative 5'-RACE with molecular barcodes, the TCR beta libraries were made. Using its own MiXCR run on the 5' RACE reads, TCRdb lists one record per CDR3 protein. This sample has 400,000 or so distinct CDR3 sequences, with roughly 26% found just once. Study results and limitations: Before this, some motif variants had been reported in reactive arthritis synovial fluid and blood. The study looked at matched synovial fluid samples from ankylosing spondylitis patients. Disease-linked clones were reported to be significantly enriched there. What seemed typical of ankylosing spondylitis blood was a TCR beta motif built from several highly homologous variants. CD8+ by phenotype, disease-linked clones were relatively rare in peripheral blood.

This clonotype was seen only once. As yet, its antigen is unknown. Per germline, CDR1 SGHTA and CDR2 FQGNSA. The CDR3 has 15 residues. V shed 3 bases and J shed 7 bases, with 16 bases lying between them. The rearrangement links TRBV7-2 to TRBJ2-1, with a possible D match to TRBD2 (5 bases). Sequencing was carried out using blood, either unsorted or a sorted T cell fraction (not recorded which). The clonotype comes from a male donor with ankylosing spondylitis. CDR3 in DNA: TGTGCCAGCAGCTTCCCGGGCCGTGGCGGGAATGAGCAGTTCTTC. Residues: CASSFPGRGGNEQFF.